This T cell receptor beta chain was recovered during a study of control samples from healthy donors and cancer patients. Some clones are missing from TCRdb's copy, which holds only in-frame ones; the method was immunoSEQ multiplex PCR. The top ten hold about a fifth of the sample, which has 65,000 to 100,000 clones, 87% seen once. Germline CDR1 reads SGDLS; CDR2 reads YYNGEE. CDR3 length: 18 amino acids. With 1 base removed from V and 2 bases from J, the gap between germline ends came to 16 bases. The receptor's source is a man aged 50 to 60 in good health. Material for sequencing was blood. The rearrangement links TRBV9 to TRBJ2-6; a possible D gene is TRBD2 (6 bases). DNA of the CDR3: TGTGCCAGCAGCGTAAATAGGGAGGAATCTACTGGGGCCAACGTCCTGACTTTC. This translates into CASSVNREESTGANVLTF.